This TCR beta chain was observed in a study of blood T cell repertoires in COVID-19 (dated by TCRdb to 2019 to 2021). At the level of the whole study: Samples covering the acute and convalescent phases of COVID-19 were provided by collaborators in the United States, Italy and Spain. The material from the prospective study consisted of cDNA or gDNA derived from T cells, B-cell-depleted T cells, or PBMCs. The dataset comprised deeply sampled blood TCRbeta repertoires from subjects exposed to, actively infected with, or recovered from COVID-19. A freely available public database, intended as a resource for researchers studying the immune response to SARS-CoV-2, is where the repertoires were released. Samples came from the ongoing ImmuneRACE study (first 160 participants) plus 1,254 subjects from 6 global collaborators. The sample metadata nearly always contained a de-identified subject ID, COVID-19 status, age in years and sex. Where HLA class I and class II types were available, the types were taken from metadata supplied by the sample provider, not from assay-based typing.

The germline V gene supplies CDR1 SGHTA and CDR2 FQGTGA. The CDR3 goes from the cysteine to the phenylalanine over 19 residues. This entry keeps only the CDR3 DNA: 57 bases, framed from base 1. The junction shows trimming of 3 bases on V and 6 bases on J, and the gene matches do not reach 16 bases of it. The study at large found these results: Clinical and demographic metadata were provided uncurated, with the amount varying by source and participant.

TCRbeta CDR3 regions were amplified from genomic DNA by means of the immunoSEQ Assay, a bias-controlled multiplex PCR. As for the authors' bioinformatics: Nucleated cell counts per sample were estimated from amplification of reference gene primers within the assay. Sequence reads were collapsed and filtered to measure the absolute abundance of every unique TCRbeta CDR3 rearrangement. For each sample, productive Simpson clonality was calculated by taking the square root of Simpson's diversity index across productive rearrangements. TCRdb provides this immuneACCESS table in a form limited to in-frame rearrangements. Some clones are lacking; in checked studies, under half of them reflect an unresolved V gene, and why the rest are absent is not known. That table gives V, J and clone size, and the DNA gave D and trimming. For this sample there are 150,000 to 200,000 clones; 70% to 80% appear just once. The ten largest clonotypes hold just over 8.5% of the sample.

The collaborating institutions used their own protocols to collect whole blood in K2EDTA tubes. For TCRbeta analysis, collaborator samples were shipped as frozen whole blood, as isolated PBMCs, or as DNA extracted from either sample type. As to this clone: Its target antigen remains unknown. Qualities for individual bases were not recorded, and no much larger clone is one base off.

The chain links TRBV7-3 with TRBJ2-3, with 12 bases aligning to TRBD2. The origin of this receptor is a woman aged 50 to 65 with active or convalescent COVID-19. Sequenced sample: peripheral blood. The nucleotide sequence reads as follows: TGTGCCAGCAGCTTCTCACCCCCCGGCCTAGCGGGGGGGGTGGATACGCAGTATTTT. This is translated as CASSFSPPGLAGGVDTQYF.